One and the same sample provided the 30 T cell receptor beta chains below, sequenced in a study of Graves' ophthalmopathy and Graves' hyperthyroidism (dated by TCRdb to 2016 to 2018). TCRdb names Illumina HiSeq 2000 as the instrument used. TCR beta CDR3 regions were amplified from RNA transcripts for repertoire sequencing. HTBI primers and the Qiagen OneStep RT-PCR kit were used in a first-round RT-PCR, which was followed by a second-round multiplex PCR, size selection and purification. In TCRdb, the public reads were trimmed at Q25 with fastp and aligned with MiXCR, with productive beta chains retained. Rows with one shared CDR3 protein collapse into an entry with the most common genes and DNA. This sample holds 300,000 to 450,000 distinct CDR3 sequences; approximately 17% were observed only once. 2% to 3% of the sample is taken by the ten largest. The sample taken for sequencing was peripheral blood. The receptors derive from an adult woman with stable Graves' hyperthyroidism.

This clonotype was recorded many times. This chain uses TRBV29-1 with TRBJ2-2; TRBD1 might be the D (6 bases). The CDR3 covers 12 residues. Germline V gene sequence: CDR1 SQVTM, CDR2 ANQGSEA. V shed 7 bases and J shed 3 bases, with 9 bases lying between them. CDR3 in DNA: TGCAGCGCGTCAGGGGACACCGGGGAGCTGTTTTTT. As protein: CSASGDTGELFF.

This clonotype occurred many times. The rearrangement uses TRBV30 and TRBJ1-1, with D unresolved. This CDR3 is 13 amino acids long. From germline, CDR1 is GTSNPN and CDR2 SVGIG (reference sequence). Deletions cut 0 bases from V and 2 bases from J, with 7 bases between. CDR3: CAWSVQPNTEAFF. CDR3 in DNA: TGTGCCTGGAGTGTACAGCCCAACACTGAAGCTTTCTTT.

At least ten counts were recorded for this clonotype. The rearrangement uses TRBV9 and TRBJ2-7; 11 bases agree with TRBD1. The germline gives CDR1 SGDLS, CDR2 YYNGEE. After removal of 0 bases from V and 3 bases from J, the junction contained 2 bases not matched to a gene. The CDR3 loop spans 15 amino acids. The CDR3: CASSVAGTGGYEQYF. CDR3 nucleotide sequence: TGTGCCAGCAGCGTAGCAGGGACAGGGGGCTACGAGCAGTACTTC.

The J gene is TRBJ2-5, the V gene TRBV27, with 9 bases matching TRBD2. The J call is in doubt because the DNA end fits TRBJ2-7 better. The CDR3 spans 15 residues. Germline V CDR1 and CDR2: MNHEY, SMNVEV (reference sequence). The CDR3 reads CASSFSASGVYEQYF. The CDR3 DNA is TGTGCCAGCAGTTTTAGCGCTAGCGGGGTATACGAGCAGTACTTC.

This clonotype was detected only a few times. CDR3 DNA: TGTGCCAGCTCACCACCCGGGACAGGGGGCAGGAACACTGAAGCTTTCTTT. Translating gives CASSPPGTGGRNTEAFF. This sequence joins TRBV18 and TRBJ1-1; TRBD1 matches 12 bases. The CDR3 spans 17 residues. The germline CDR1 and CDR2 sequences are KGHSH and LQKENI. V trimming: 0 bases; J trimming: 1 base; junction bases outside the gene matches: 3.

This clonotype was detected many times. This rearrangement joins TRBV28 to TRBJ1-2; TRBD1 matches 7 bases. Germline V CDR1 and CDR2: MDHEN, SYDVKM. The CDR3 has 12 residues. J was trimmed by 4 bases and V by 4 bases; bases with no gene match: 0. The CDR3 sequence is CASSWTGYGYTF. As DNA, the CDR3 is TGTGCCAGCAGTTGGACAGGCTATGGCTACACCTTC.

This clonotype was seen only a few times. V is TRBV5-1 and J is TRBJ2-5; 9 bases align to TRBD2. With V trimmed by 6 bases and J by 2 bases, 26 bases remained unmatched. The germline V gene has CDR1 SGHRS and CDR2 YFSETQ. This CDR3 spans 21 amino acids. CDR3 region: CASKAHFGLRLAGKEQETQYF. The CDR3 region has the DNA TGCGCCAGCAAGGCCCACTTCGGCCTACGGCTAGCGGGAAAGGAACAAGAGACCCAGTACTTC.

This clonotype occurred a few times. The chain has TRBV11-2 and TRBJ1-6; 10 bases agree with TRBD1. Trimming removed 7 bases from V and 5 bases from J; junction bases left unmatched: 8. Germline CDR1 reads SGHAT; CDR2 reads FQNNGV. CDR3 size: 16 residues. CDR3 DNA sequence: TGTGCCAGCAATAAACCGGGACAGGGGAATAATTCACCCCTCCACTTT. Protein: CASNKPGQGNNSPLHF.

This clonotype was counted ten times or more. The chain links TRBV4-1 to TRBJ2-5; the D gene is possibly TRBD1 (5 bases). V was cut by 3 bases and J by 2 bases, with 10 bases left in between. The CDR3 is 14 residues long. CDR1 and CDR2 from the germline V gene are MGHRA and YSYEKL. The CDR3 is CASSHGAGQETQYF. The CDR3, as DNA: TGCGCCAGCAGCCATGGGGCAGGGCAAGAGACCCAGTACTTC.

About this clonotype itself: A read error is likely, as this CDR3 ends without the conserved phenylalanine or tryptophan. The limits of the CDR3 on the DNA are not certain, so only TCRdb's listed CDR3 is given. The chain is built from TRBV12-3 or TRBV12-4 and TRBJ2-7; the table's TRBD2 call for D was not verified on the DNA. Both ends counted, the CDR3 spans 16 residues. The CDR3 loop is CASSSLGLAGNYEQCY.

This clonotype came up a few times. J is TRBJ1-2 and V is TRBV15, with 11 bases aligning to TRBD1. Germline-derived CDR1 and CDR2 are LNHNV and YYDKDF (reference sequence). CDR3 length: 14 residues. V dropped 4 bases and J dropped 5; count of bases not matched to a gene: 3. CDR3 sequence: CATSTGQGAYGYTF. The CDR3 DNA sequence: TGTGCCACCAGCACTGGACAGGGGGCGTATGGCTACACCTTC. Using reference TRBV15 and TRBJ1-2 for the parts outside the CDR3, the full variable domain is DAMVIQNPRYQVTQFGKPVTLSCSQTLNHNVMYWYQQKSSQAPKLLFHYYDKDFNNEADTPDNFQSRRPNTSFCFLDIRSPGLGDTAMYLCATSTGQGAYGYTFGSGTRLTVV.

The sample holds many counts of this clonotype. The gene calls are TRBV6-1 and TRBJ1-3; 8 bases are a match to TRBD1. CDR1 is MNHNS and CDR2 is SASEGT in the germline V gene. The CDR3 has 16 amino acids. With V trimmed by 6 bases and J by 0 bases, 7 bases remained unmatched. The CDR3 bases are TGTGCCAGCAGGAGCCGGGACAGGAGCTCTGGAAACACCATATATTTT. This encodes CASRSRDRSSGNTIYF.

Ten or more counts support this clonotype. This rearrangement joins TRBV27 to TRBJ2-7, with D tentatively TRBD2 (6 bases). Trimming took off 7 bases at V and 2 bases at J, with 18 bases between the two ends. CDR3 size: 15 residues. CDR1 is MNHEY and CDR2 is SMNVEV in the germline V gene (reference sequence). The CDR3, as DNA: TGTGCCAGCACCGCGGTGGGCGGGGAGACCTACGAGCAGTACTTC. This translates into CASTAVGGETYEQYF.

The CDR3 sequence is CASSLIGQVETQYF. The CDR3 DNA sequence: TGTGCCAGCAGTTTAATTGGACAGGTCGAGACCCAGTACTTC. This chain uses TRBV27 with TRBJ2-5, with 7 positions matching TRBD1. This CDR3 comprises 14 residues. Trimming removed 2 bases from V and 5 bases from J; junction bases left unmatched: 5. Per the germline V gene, CDR1 is MNHEY and CDR2 is SMNVEV (reference sequence).

This clonotype was counted many times. The genes are TRBV3-1 and TRBJ1-2, with a possible D match to TRBD1 (5 bases). The CDR3 loop spans 14 amino acids. The V gene lost 2 bases and the J gene lost 4 bases, with 11 bases spanning the gap. Per germline, CDR1 LGHDT and CDR2 YNNKEL (reference sequence). The CDR3 spells CASSQLGDFYGYTF. The CDR3 DNA is TGTGCCAGCAGCCAACTGGGGGACTTCTATGGCTACACCTTC.

The genes are TRBV19 and TRBJ2-7; TRBD1 might be the D (7 bases). V was clipped by 4 bases and J by 2 bases, with 15 bases between them. CDR3 length: 15 residues. Germline CDR1 and CDR2: LNHDA and SQIVND (reference sequence). The CDR3 protein is CASSKFQGGPYEQYF. The CDR3 DNA reads TGTGCCAGTAGTAAGTTTCAGGGGGGTCCCTACGAGCAGTACTTC.

This clonotype was observed at least ten times. The chain has TRBV6-2 or TRBV6-3 and TRBJ2-7, with 8 positions matching TRBD1. Germline trimming cut 9 bases from V and 5 bases from J; bases unmatched to any gene: 6. Germline CDR1 is MNHEY and CDR2 is SVGEGT. CDR3 length equals 12 residues. The CDR3 DNA reads as TGTGCCAGTAAGACAGGGGCAGACGAGCAGTACTTC. Protein product: CASKTGADEQYF.

This clonotype came up many times. V usage is TRBV4-1 and J usage is TRBJ2-7, with D maybe TRBD2 (5 bases). The V gene's germline CDR1 is MGHRA and CDR2 YSYEKL. The CDR3 is 18 residues long. V was cut by 4 bases and J by 0 bases, with 22 bases left in between. The CDR3 protein is CASSPPGMGSSYSYEQYF. Written as DNA, the CDR3 is TGCGCCAGCAGCCCGCCGGGGATGGGATCAAGCTACTCCTACGAGCAGTACTTC.

The table lists this clonotype with many counts. V usage is TRBV6-1 and J usage is TRBJ1-1; no definite D call. Trimming removed 6 bases at V and 1 base at J, with 9 bases between. The CDR3 consists of 13 residues. Germline assignment: CDR1 MNHNS and CDR2 SASEGT. The CDR3 region is CASRGAGNTEAFF. The CDR3 nucleotides are TGTGCCAGCAGGGGAGCGGGGAACACTGAAGCTTTCTTT.

The chain joins TRBV7-2 to TRBJ1-1, with 7 bases matching TRBD1. CDR1 SGHTA and CDR2 FQGNSA come from the germline V gene. The length of the CDR3 is 14 residues. Losses at the gene ends were 5 bases for V and 5 bases for J; bases not matched to a gene: 8. The CDR3 DNA is TGTGCCAGCAGCCCACACGACAGGGAGACTGAAGCTTTCTTT. This sequence encodes CASSPHDRETEAFF.

This chain links TRBV12-3 or TRBV12-4 with TRBJ1-2, with D unclear. V lost 7 bases to trimming and J lost 1 base, with 13 bases between them. There are 14 residues in the CDR3. As DNA, the CDR3 is TGTGCCAGCACCACACGGGCAGATAACTATGGCTACACCTTC. Translation gives CASTTRADNYGYTF.

This clonotype has a count of ten or more. The chain employs TRBV6-5 and TRBJ2-7; 10 nucleotides agree with TRBD1. This CDR3 has 19 amino acids. Germline lookup yields CDR1 MNHEY and CDR2 SVGAGI. Trimming at V came to 7 bases and at J to 3 bases, leaving 21 bases not matched to a gene. DNA for the CDR3: TGTGCCAGCACCTATTCGGGACAGGGGCCTCTTCTAGCATTCTACGAGCAGTACTTC. Its translation is CASTYSGQGPLLAFYEQYF.

This clonotype was observed at least ten times. This chain connects TRBV24-1 to TRBJ1-1; D uncertain. The CDR3 contains 12 residues. Germline lookup yields CDR1 KGHDR and CDR2 SFDVKD. Between the trimmed V and J ends, which lost 2 bases and 6 bases, there was a span of 6 bases. CDR3 protein: CATSDSNAEAFF. DNA for the CDR3: TGTGCCACCAGTGATTCGAATGCTGAAGCTTTCTTT.

This clonotype was counted many times. This chain joins TRBV28 and TRBJ2-5, with TRBD1 identical over 10 bases. V shed 6 bases and J 4 bases; nucleotides not matched to a gene: 5. The CDR3 totals 14 residues. Germline CDR1 reads MDHEN; CDR2 reads SYDVKM. CDR3 protein: CASRAGQGRETQYF. Written as DNA, the CDR3 is TGTGCCAGCAGAGCGGGACAGGGGAGAGAGACCCAGTACTTC.

CDR3 DNA sequence: TGTGCCAGCAGTTGGGGGGGCGGGAACACTGAAGCTTTCTTT. Translation: CASSWGGGNTEAFF. This sequence joins TRBV27 and TRBJ1-1; D might be TRBD1 (6 bases). The CDR3 loop spans 14 amino acids. The germline gives CDR1 MNHEY, CDR2 SMNVEV (reference sequence). Trimming pared 4 bases from V and 1 base from J, leaving 10 bases between.

In this sample, this clonotype turned up many times. The chain links TRBV29-1 to TRBJ2-7, with D possibly called TRBD1 or TRBD2 (5 bases each). Trimming removed 4 bases at V and 4 bases at J, with 20 bases between. Germline loops: CDR1 SQVTM, CDR2 ANQGSEA. The CDR3 is 15 amino acids. CDR3 sequence (DNA): TGCAGCGTTGTGTGGGGGATCCCCTCCCGGTACGAGCAGTACTTC. Translated: CSVVWGIPSRYEQYF.

The sample holds many counts of this clonotype. The chain joins TRBV7-9 to TRBJ2-7; D unresolved. The CDR3 length is 15 residues. The germline gives CDR1 SEHNR, CDR2 FQNEAQ (reference sequence). Trimming took 5 bases from V and 3 from J, leaving 17 bases between them. The CDR3 loop is CASSEKPQGRYEQYF. The CDR3 DNA follows: TGTGCCAGCAGCGAAAAACCCCAAGGGCGCTACGAGCAGTACTTC. Drawing the rest from reference TRBV7-9 and TRBJ2-7, the complete variable domain is DTGVSQNPRHKITKRGQNVTFRCDPISEHNRLYWYRQTLGQGPEFLTYFQNEAQLEKSRLLSDRFSAERPKGSFSTLEIQRTEQGDSAMYLCASSEKPQGRYEQYFGPGTRLTVT.

The table lists this clonotype with many counts. The V call is TRBV6-5, the J call TRBJ2-7; D is ambiguous. V shed 2 bases and J shed 0 bases, with 11 bases lying between them. Germline V gene lookup returns CDR1 MNHEY and CDR2 SVGAGI. The CDR3 length is 15 residues. DNA for the CDR3: TGTGCCAGCAGTTACACACATCTTAGCTCCTACGAGCAGTACTTC. Its translation is CASSYTHLSSYEQYF.

This clonotype has a count of ten or more. A much larger clone sits a single nucleotide away, making a read error possible. The chain recombines TRBV12-3 or TRBV12-4 with TRBJ2-7; D gene uncertain. This CDR3 is built from 15 residues. The V end lost 3 bases, the J end lost 3 bases, and 15 bases lay between the germline ends. The CDR3 here is CASSLGSAPLYEQYF. The DNA for the CDR3 is TGTGCCAGCAGTTTGGGATCGGCGCCCCTCTACGAGCAGTACTTC.

This clonotype was counted ten times or more. The J gene is TRBJ2-5, the V gene TRBV6-2 or TRBV6-3, with a possible D match to TRBD1 (8 bases). The V and J ends lost 5 bases and 5 bases respectively, with 15 bases between them. Germline CDR1 MNHEY, CDR2 SVGEGT. The length of the CDR3 is 14 residues. CDR3 protein: CASSRDRGGETQYF. In DNA, the CDR3 is TGTGCCAGCAGTCGCGACAGGGGAGGGGAGACCCAGTACTTC.